This T cell receptor beta chain was captured in a study of cytomegalovirus exposure and HLA in healthy donors. Germline V gene data show CDR1 as LNHDA and CDR2 as SQIVND (reference sequence). Trimming took 2 bases from V and 0 from J, leaving 10 bases between them. This CDR3 has 15 residues. PCR primers comprised 60 Vbeta and 13 Jbeta primers. Sequenced by immunoSEQ multiplex PCR; TCRdb stores in-frame clones only, minus some. This sample contains approximately 47,000 clones. The chain links TRBV19 to TRBJ1-1; a weak D match, TRBD1 (6 bases). Material: PBMCs. This TCR came from a male donor in good health and CMV-seronegative. The CDR3, as DNA: TGTGCCAGTAGTATAAACTACAGGGTGAACACTGAAGCTTTCTTT. Translation gives CASSINYRVNTEAFF.